The rows below give T cell receptor beta chains drawn from one sample of a study of T cells in Graves' hyperthyroidism and ophthalmopathy. TCRdb re-called the multiplex PCR reads through MiXCR, storing one row per CDR3 protein. Of about 740,000 distinct CDR3 sequences listed, 14% are singletons. Sequenced: blood. The receptors shown here come from a woman in her late teens or twenties with Graves' hyperthyroidism. CDR3s include the opening cysteine and the closing phenylalanine or tryptophan. The order of the fields is D gene, V gene, J gene, clone size, CDR3 DNA, CDR3 protein. A D gene is named only where the DNA matches it firmly. Size values are once, few and many counts, or a class for expanded clones, and some rows have none.

d_call: .
v_call: TRBV6-2/TRBV6-3
j_call: TRBJ1-6
clone_size: few
cdr3_nt: TGTGCCAGCAGTTACTCGGGGGCAAATTCACCCCTCCACTTT
cdr3_aa: CASSYSGANSPLHF

d_call: TRBD1
v_call: TRBV5-1
j_call: TRBJ2-3
clone_size: many
cdr3_nt: TGCGCCAGCAGCACCCCCGGACAGGGGGTCACAGATACGCAGTATTTT
cdr3_aa: CASSTPGQGVTDTQYF

d_call: .
v_call: TRBV3-1
j_call: TRBJ2-3
clone_size: few
cdr3_nt: TGTGCCAGCAGTGTCGACTACAGGGCAGATACGCAGTATTTT
cdr3_aa: CASSVDYRADTQYF

d_call: TRBD2
v_call: TRBV29-1
j_call: TRBJ2-7
clone_size: few
cdr3_nt: TGCAGCGTGGGACTAGCGATAGGTGGCGAGCAGTACTTC
cdr3_aa: CSVGLAIGGEQYF

d_call: TRBD2
v_call: TRBV11-3
j_call: TRBJ2-3
clone_size: many
cdr3_nt: TGTGCCAGCAGCTTACTTCTAGCGGGAGGCGGAGATACGCAGTATTTT
cdr3_aa: CASSLLLAGGGDTQYF

d_call: .
v_call: TRBV6-5
j_call: TRBJ2-7
clone_size: many
cdr3_nt: TGTGCCAGCAGTTACCCAGGCTACGAGCAGTACTTC
cdr3_aa: CASSYPGYEQYF

d_call: .
v_call: TRBV12-3/TRBV12-4
j_call: TRBJ2-7
clone_size: few
cdr3_nt: TGTGCCAGCAGTTTCCGGGAAATATTCCACGAGCAGTACTTC
cdr3_aa: CASSFREIFHEQYF

d_call: .
v_call: TRBV7-2
j_call: TRBJ2-1
clone_size: .
cdr3_nt: TGTGCCAGCGGCTTAGTTCAGGGGTCTTACAATGAGCAGTTCTTC
cdr3_aa: CASGLVQGSYNEQFF

d_call: TRBD2
v_call: TRBV6-1
j_call: TRBJ2-2
clone_size: few
cdr3_nt: TGTGCCAGCTTCCGTGCGGGAGGGAACACCGGGGAGCTGTTTTTT
cdr3_aa: CASFRAGGNTGELFF

d_call: TRBD1
v_call: TRBV28
j_call: TRBJ2-1
clone_size: many
cdr3_nt: TGTGCCAGCAGTCGGACAGGGGCCCCCTACAATGAGCAGTTCTTC
cdr3_aa: CASSRTGAPYNEQFF

d_call: .
v_call: TRBV27
j_call: TRBJ1-6
clone_size: few
cdr3_nt: TGTGCCAGCAGTTTATTAGCACCGCCGGTTAATTCACCCCTCCACTTT
cdr3_aa: CASSLLAPPVNSPLHF

d_call: TRBD1
v_call: TRBV30
j_call: TRBJ1-1
clone_size: many
cdr3_nt: TGTGCCTGGGTGACTGAGGGGGCGGTCACTGAAGCTTTCTTT
cdr3_aa: CAWVTEGAVTEAFF

d_call: .
v_call: TRBV12-3/TRBV12-4
j_call: TRBJ1-1
clone_size: many
cdr3_nt: TGTGCCAGCAGTCTTGGGGCGGGGGGGTGGCCTTTGGCTTTCTTT
cdr3_aa: CASSLGAGGWPLAFF

d_call: .
v_call: TRBV12-3/TRBV12-4
j_call: TRBJ2-6
clone_size: many
cdr3_nt: TGTGCCAGCAGCTTCGACGGGGGCCTTTTCGAAGCTGGGGCCAACGTCCTGACTTTC
cdr3_aa: CASSFDGGLFEAGANVLTF

d_call: TRBD1
v_call: TRBV24-1
j_call: TRBJ2-7
clone_size: few
cdr3_nt: TGTGCCACCAGCCCCGGGACAGGCTCCGAGCAGTACTTC
cdr3_aa: CATSPGTGSEQYF